The clone carrying this T cell receptor beta chain came up many times. What it recognizes is unknown. Germline CDR1 DFQATT, CDR2 SNEGSKA (reference sequence). This CDR3 is built from 15 residues. Trimming shortened V by 6 bases and J by 5 bases, and 23 bases separated the two germline ends. This specimen comes from a study of T cells after yellow fever vaccination. Study information: The fractions with low cell numbers were processed using SMART-Seq v4 Ultra Low Input. Findings and caveats of the study: Overlap between CD4 and CD8 compartments was detected for a small share of clonotypes.

Template switching by 5'RACE produced TCR cDNA, adding a universal primer site and UMIs. In TCRdb, the 5' RACE reads were re-called with MiXCR into one record per CDR3 protein. The sample carries some 250,000 distinct CDR3 sequences, approximately 3.6% recorded once. Sequenced material: PBMCs, taken 15 days after the yellow fever booster vaccination. This TCR derives from a man aged 18 to 29 who received the YFV17D yellow fever vaccine. The chain joins TRBV20-1 to TRBJ2-7; TRBD2 is a possible D gene (5 bases). The CDR3 nucleotides read TGCAGTGCGTCCGGGAATCCCCCTTATTTAGACGAGCAGTACTTC. This sequence encodes CSASGNPPYLDEQYF.